The TCR beta chain described here comes from a study of long-term antiretroviral therapy in people with HIV. This CDR3 comprises 14 residues. The germline gives CDR1 SGHKS, CDR2 YYEKEE (reference sequence). The V gene lost 0 bases and the J gene lost 2 bases, with 6 bases spanning the gap. Run at survey level, the immunoSEQ assay was version v3.0. TCRdb's copy holds only in-frame clones and misses some; the assay was immunoSEQ multiplex PCR. The table includes about 22,000 clones, around 90% detected once. Comment on this clone: Antigen: not known.

Study conclusions and caveats: Clones that had undergone expansion before ART dominated the repertoire at all time points.

The genes are TRBV5-5 and TRBJ1-5; D remains ambiguous. This sample comprised unsorted PBMCs, obtained 2.3 years after starting antiretroviral therapy. This TCR came from a man in his sixties with HIV. The CDR3 loop reads CASSLGGGNQPQHF. The CDR3 DNA reads TGTGCCAGCAGCTTGGGTGGAGGCAATCAGCCCCAGCATTTT.